This T cell receptor beta chain comes out of a study of T cell changes during pregnancy in multiple sclerosis. Sequencing was performed with immunoSEQ multiplex PCR; in TCRdb, only in-frame clones are kept and a portion is missing. This sample has about 92,000 clones, with around 90% found just once. The V end was cut by 4 bases, the J end by 6 bases, with 10 bases between. CDR1 and CDR2 (germline): SQVTM, ANQGSEA. This CDR3 comprises 12 residues. Source: peripheral blood, taken in the first trimester of pregnancy. The TCR comes from a female donor with multiple sclerosis, enrolled in a pregnancy study. This chain uses TRBV29-1 with TRBJ2-1, with D hard to call. The CDR3, as DNA: TGCAGCGTTGTATTTTCGGGCAATGAGCAGTTCTTC. Its protein product is CSVVFSGNEQFF.